This T cell receptor (beta chain) was captured in a study of CD8+ T cells in alopecia areata. Study outcomes and limitations: Scalp clonality, along with expanded CD8+ clones among the top 100, was significantly decreased by tofacitinib.

A remark on this clone: What it binds is not known.

The authors extracted RNA and reverse transcribed it into cDNA as the sequencing template. Generated by immunoSEQ multiplex PCR, the TCRdb table keeps only in-frame clones and is missing some. The data show about 300,000 clones, with 58% seen just once and about 1.8% held by the top ten. As for treatment: oral pan-JAK inhibitor, 5-10 mg twice daily. Lesional scalp punch biopsies and peripheral blood came from alopecia areata patients. PBMCs served as the source from which CD4+ and CD8+ T cells were sorted. The starting material was CD4+ T cells sorted from blood, obtained at week 24, from a patient treated with tofacitinib. The receptor comes from a human donor with alopecia areata.

The CDR3, as DNA: TGCGCCAGCAGCTTGGTAGTAGCAGTGGCAGATACGCAGTATTTT. Translating gives CASSLVVAVADTQYF. The chain couples TRBV5-1 to TRBJ2-3, with no clear D. The V end was cut by 0 bases, the J end by 4 bases, with 12 bases between. Germline loops: CDR1 SGHRS, CDR2 YFSETQ. The CDR3 loop spans 15 amino acids.